This TCR beta chain was identified during a study of Graves' ophthalmopathy and Graves' hyperthyroidism. Amplifying from RNA transcripts, the study obtained TCR beta CDR3 regions. Amplification began with first-round RT-PCR using HTBI primers, then second-round multiplex PCR was performed. TCRdb reanalysed the multiplex PCR reads using MiXCR and keeps one entry per CDR3 protein. In the table there are about 600,000 distinct CDR3 sequences, 39% of which are singletons. Germline CDR1 LNHNV, CDR2 YYDKDF (reference sequence). The V end was cut by 8 bases, the J end by 3 bases, with 14 bases between. The CDR3 runs to 14 residues. In its sample, this clonotype was seen once.

The sample was peripheral blood or thyroid tissue (not recorded which). The gene calls are TRBV15 and TRBJ1-5, with a weak D call TRBD1 (5 bases). This clonotype originated in an adult man with Graves' hyperthyroidism. The CDR3 nucleotides read TGTGCCACCCTGGACGGCAGGGCCAATCAGCCCCAGCATTTT. This codes for CATLDGRANQPQHF.